This T cell receptor beta chain was captured in a study of CD8+ T cells in alopecia areata. Study-level points and caveats: Affected lesional scalp, above all in alopecia totalis/universalis, was more clonal than normal scalp.

Reverse transcription of extracted RNA yielded cDNA, which provided the sequencing template. Generated by immunoSEQ multiplex PCR, the TCRdb table keeps only in-frame clones and is missing some. The sample includes roughly 210,000 clones, around 43% of them seen just once. CDR3 length: 11 residues. Trimming pared 5 bases from V and 2 bases from J, leaving 4 bases between. Germline CDR1 SGHTA, CDR2 FQGNSA. The treatment is: oral pan-JAK inhibitor, 5-10 mg twice daily. A word on this clone: The antigen is undetermined.

The chain recombines TRBV7-2 with TRBJ2-7; D call uncertain. This TCR derives from a human donor with alopecia areata. Sequencing was performed on CD4+ T cells sorted from blood, taken at approximately week 36, from a patient treated with tofacitinib. The CDR3 bases are TGTGCCAGCAGCCCGGCCTACGAGCAGTACTTC. As protein: CASSPAYEQYF.